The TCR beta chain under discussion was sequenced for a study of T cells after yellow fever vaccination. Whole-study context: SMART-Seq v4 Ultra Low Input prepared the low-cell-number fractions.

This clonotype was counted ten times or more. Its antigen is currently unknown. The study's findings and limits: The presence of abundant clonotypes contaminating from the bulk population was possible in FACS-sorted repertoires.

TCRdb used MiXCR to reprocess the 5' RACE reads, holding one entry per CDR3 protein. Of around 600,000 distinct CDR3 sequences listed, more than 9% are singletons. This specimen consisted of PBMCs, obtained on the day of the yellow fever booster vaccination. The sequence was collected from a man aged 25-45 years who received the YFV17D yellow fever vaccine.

The CDR3 spells CASRLGTVNTGELFF. For the CDR3, the DNA is TGTGCCAGTAGACTCGGGACAGTGAACACCGGGGAGCTGTTTTTT. The chain links TRBV3-1 to TRBJ2-2; the match to TRBD1 covers 7 bases. Germline V gene sequence: CDR1 LGHDT, CDR2 YNNKEL (reference sequence). V shed 9 bases and J 1 base; nucleotides not matched to a gene: 8. The CDR3 runs to 15 residues. The full variable domain, its missing parts supplied by reference TRBV3-1 and TRBJ2-2, is DTAVSQTPKYLVTQMGNDKSIKCEQNLGHDTMYWYKQDSKKFLKIMFSYNNKELIINETVPNRFSPKSPDKAHLNLHINSLELGDSAVYFCASRLGTVNTGELFFGEGSRLTVL.